This entry features one T cell receptor beta chain sequence. This sample is part of a study of T cell responses to AZD1222 COVID-19 vaccine. On the study more broadly: Second doses at about 4 or about 12 weeks were pooled.

Some clones are missing from TCRdb's copy, which holds only in-frame ones; the method was immunoSEQ multiplex PCR. The repertoire holds about 120,000 clones, more than 75% seen once, with roughly 7.4% in the top ten. This receptor was obtained from an adult in good health. The starting material was peripheral blood, obtained on day 0 of AZD1222 vaccination.

The CDR3 nucleotides are TGTGCCAGCAGCTCCGGGACTAGGCCCCGCTACGAGCAGTACTTC. As protein: CASSSGTRPRYEQYF. The chain joins TRBV5-4 to TRBJ2-7, with TRBD2 matching 8 bases. Germline CDR1 and CDR2: SGHNT and YYREEE (reference sequence). This CDR3 contains 15 residues. V trimming: 3 bases; J trimming: 3 bases; junction bases outside the gene matches: 8.